One T cell receptor beta chain is described in this entry. What it binds is not known. The data are from a study of T cell repertoires in cytomegalovirus infection. On the study more broadly: From public TCR beta signatures came an indication of both CMV infection and matching HLA type.

Notes on the study in general: HLA-C-restricted CMV clonotypes gave the most frequent clonotype in two of eight donors.

Via MiXCR, TCRdb re-called the reads, giving one row per CDR3 protein. In the table there are about 150,000 distinct CDR3 sequences, approximately 17% of which are singletons. CDR3 size: 16 residues. Trimming removed 2 bases at V and 1 base at J, with 14 bases between. Germline V gene data show CDR1 as MNHEY and CDR2 as SVGEGT. The sequenced material came from CD8+ T cells from PBMCs. This TCR was sampled from a human donor in good health (CMV status not recorded). Some clones in this sample may be carry-over from other donors' samples. This sequence joins TRBV6-2 or TRBV6-3 and TRBJ1-1; a weak D match, TRBD1 (5 bases). The CDR3, as DNA: TGTGCCAGCAGTTACACTCCGGGACTCAGGAACACTGAAGCTTTCTTT. Translation: CASSYTPGLRNTEAFF.